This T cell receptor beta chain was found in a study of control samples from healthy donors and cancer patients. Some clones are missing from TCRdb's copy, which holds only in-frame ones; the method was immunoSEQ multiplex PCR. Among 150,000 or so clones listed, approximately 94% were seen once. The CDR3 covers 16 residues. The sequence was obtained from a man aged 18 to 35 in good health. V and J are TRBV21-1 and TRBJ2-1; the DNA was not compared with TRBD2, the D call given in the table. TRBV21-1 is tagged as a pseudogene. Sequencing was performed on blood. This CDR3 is CASSKVLHCSYNEQFF. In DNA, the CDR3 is TGTGCCAGCAGCAAAGTCTTGCACTGTAGCTACAATGAGCAGTTCTTC.